A selection of T cell receptor beta chains follows, all from one sample in a study of blood T cell repertoires in COVID-19. Sequencing used immunoSEQ multiplex PCR; TCRdb keeps in-frame clones, though not all of them. The table records about 59,000 clones, 78% of them present only once. The sequencing input was peripheral blood. The receptor source for this set is a man older than 75 with acute or convalescent COVID-19. The CDR3 runs from the conserved cysteine through the conserved F or W. Each record gives: D gene, J gene, clone size, V gene, CDR3 length, CDR3 DNA, CDR3 protein. The D gene is left open where the match is weak. Clone size appears in some rows only: once, few, many, or a class for an expanded clone.

>.|TRBJ2-2|.|TRBV5-4|13
TGTGCCAGCAGCGGAGCGAACACCGGGGAGCTGTTTTTT
CASSGANTGELFF
>.|TRBJ2-2|medium-sized|TRBV6-6|12
TGTGCCAGCAGTTACCTAGCCGGGGAGCTGTTTTTT
CASSYLAGELFF
>.|TRBJ2-7|few|TRBV4-1|16
TGCGCCAGCAGTCCTATGCCGGCGGGGAGAAGCTACGAGCAGTACTTC
CASSPMPAGRSYEQYF
>TRBD1|TRBJ2-3|once|TRBV5-5|14
TGTGCCAGCAGCTTGGGACAGGGGGCGGATACGCAGTATTTT
CASSLGQGADTQYF
>.|TRBJ1-5|once|TRBV6-5|12
TGTGCCAGCAGCCCAGCGGGTCAGCCCCAGCATTTT
CASSPAGQPQHF
>.|TRBJ2-5|.|TRBV18|13
TGTGCCAGCTCACCTAGAGAAGGGGGGACCCAGTACTTC
CASSPREGGTQYF
>TRBD1|TRBJ1-2|.|TRBV5-4|15
TGTGCCAGCAGCTTTTATTCAGGGGGCGCCTATGGCTACACCTTC
CASSFYSGGAYGYTF
>TRBD1|TRBJ2-1|few|TRBV2|16
TGTGCCAGCAGTTTCGCCGGGACAGAATTCTACAATGAGCAGTTCTTC
CASSFAGTEFYNEQFF
>TRBD2|TRBJ2-4|.|TRBV5-1|15
TGCGCCAGCAGCCTCTCGACTAGCGGGATAAACATTCAGTACTTC
CASSLSTSGINIQYF
>TRBD1|TRBJ2-2|.|TRBV9|17
TGTGCCAGCAGCGTAGACCAGAACAGGGGGCTTAACGGGGAGCTGTTTTTT
CASSVDQNRGLNGELFF
>TRBD1|TRBJ1-6|.|TRBV2|14
TGTGCCAGCATCACCGGGACAGGGGCCTCACCCCTCCACTTT
CASITGTGASPLHF
>.|TRBJ2-7|.|TRBV19|14
TGTGCCAGTAGTACTTCCGGGAGCTCCTACGAGCAGTACTTC
CASSTSGSSYEQYF
>.|TRBJ2-5|few|TRBV24-1|15
TGTGCCACCAGTGACCGCGCAGGGGCACGGGAGACCCAGTACTTC
CATSDRAGARETQYF
>.|TRBJ1-1|.|TRBV18|13
TGTGCCAGCTCACCGGGGCCGGCCACTGAAGCTTTCTTT
CASSPGPATEAFF
>.|TRBJ1-1|.|TRBV4-1|13
TGCGCCAGCAGCCAGTCACAGGGTACTGAAGCTTTCTTT
CASSQSQGTEAFF
>.|TRBJ1-6|.|TRBV6-5|14
TGTGCCAGCACCGGGGGCTCCTATAATTCACCCCTCCACTTT
CASTGGSYNSPLHF
>TRBD2|TRBJ2-1|.|TRBV5-1|15
TGCGCCAGCAGCAATAGCGGGAGCTCCTACAATGAGCAGTTCTTC
CASSNSGSSYNEQFF
>.|TRBJ1-2|.|TRBV12-3/TRBV12-4|13
TGTGCCAGCAGTTTTGAGGGCGCCTATGGCTACACCTTC
CASSFEGAYGYTF
>.|TRBJ2-7|.|TRBV7-2|13
TGTGCCAGCAGCTATCCGGGTTACTACGAGCAGTACTTC
CASSYPGYYEQYF
>.|TRBJ1-5|.|TRBV19|14
TGTGCCAGTAGAAAGACGGGTGTGGGTCAGCCCCAGCATTTT
CASRKTGVGQPQHF